This T cell receptor beta chain originates from a study of blood T cell repertoires in COVID-19. Per the germline V gene, CDR1 is SGHNT and CDR2 is YYREEE (reference sequence). Between the trimmed V and J ends, which lost 1 base and 5 bases, there was a span of 13 bases. The CDR3 contains 15 residues. Measured with immunoSEQ multiplex PCR; TCRdb has only the in-frame clones, and not every one. The sample lists 69,000 or so clones; about four fifths were seen once. Sequenced: peripheral blood. This sequence joins TRBV5-4 and TRBJ2-1, with D possibly being TRBD1 (5 bases). This clonotype originated in a woman aged 80 or over with acute or convalescent COVID-19. In nucleotides, the CDR3 is TGTGCCAGCAGCTTGTGGCGGCAGGGTAACAATGAGCAGTTCTTC. Protein sequence: CASSLWRQGNNEQFF.